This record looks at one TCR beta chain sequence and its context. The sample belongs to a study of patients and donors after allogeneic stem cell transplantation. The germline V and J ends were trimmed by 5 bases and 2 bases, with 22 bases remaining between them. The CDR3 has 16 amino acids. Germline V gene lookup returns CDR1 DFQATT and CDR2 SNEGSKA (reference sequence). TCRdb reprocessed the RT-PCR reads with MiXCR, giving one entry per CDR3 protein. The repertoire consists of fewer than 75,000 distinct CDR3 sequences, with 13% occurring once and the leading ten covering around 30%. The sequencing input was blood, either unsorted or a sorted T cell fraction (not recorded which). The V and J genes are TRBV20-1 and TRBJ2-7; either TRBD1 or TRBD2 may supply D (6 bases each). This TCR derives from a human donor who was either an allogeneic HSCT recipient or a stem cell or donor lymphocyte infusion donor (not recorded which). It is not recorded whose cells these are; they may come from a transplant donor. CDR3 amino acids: CSAYGQLGRDPYEQYF. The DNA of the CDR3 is TGCAGTGCTTACGGACAGCTCGGGCGGGATCCCTACGAGCAGTACTTC.